The entry that follows covers one T cell receptor beta chain sequence. Antigen: not known. Between the trimmed V and J ends, which lost 7 bases and 4 bases, there was a span of 14 bases. In germline, CDR1 is MNHNS, CDR2 SASEGT. The CDR3 contains 14 residues. The data were obtained in a study of cytomegalovirus exposure and HLA in healthy donors. Primers for the PCR totalled 60 Vbeta and 13 Jbeta. Only in-frame clones appear in the TCRdb table, and some are missing; sequencing was by immunoSEQ multiplex PCR. The repertoire holds around 200,000 clones, with 74% as singletons. Study conclusions and caveats: The listing of 150 to 200 TCR beta chains classed them as cytomegalovirus-associated.

This chain uses TRBV6-1 with TRBJ1-5, with a tentative D call TRBD1 (5 bases). This receptor was identified in a woman aged 25 to 45 in good health and CMV-seropositive. The sample was PBMCs. The CDR3 nucleotides read TGTGCCAGCATGCGGGGCCACGATAATCAGCCCCAGCATTTT. As protein: CASMRGHDNQPQHF.